The source of this TCR beta chain is a study of blood T cell repertoires in COVID-19. Assay used: immunoSEQ multiplex PCR; TCRdb lists only in-frame clones, some missing. The table lists around 150,000 clones, about 86% of them singletons, with roughly 8.2% in the top ten. This clone was counted once. CDR1 SGHVS and CDR2 FNYEAQ come from the germline V gene. This CDR3 region has 17 residues. V trimming: 1 base; J trimming: 0 bases; junction bases outside the gene matches: 7. Sequences were obtained from peripheral blood. The chain carries TRBV7-6 and TRBJ1-1; 8 bases line up with TRBD1. This TCR was sampled from a man aged 60 to 69 with acute or convalescent COVID-19. In DNA form, the CDR3 reads TGTGCCAGCAGCTTAGTAGACAGGGGCAGGGTGAACACTGAAGCTTTCTTT. Its protein is CASSLVDRGRVNTEAFF.